A single T cell receptor (beta chain) is shown here with its context. This sample was taken from a study of T cells in tumors and immune-related adverse events. V lost 6 bases and J lost 3; bases outside the gene matches: 4. Germline loops: CDR1 SGHTA, CDR2 FQGNSA. This CDR3 spans 15 amino acids. TCRdb's copy holds only in-frame clones and misses some; the assay was immunoSEQ multiplex PCR. Of about 4,900 clones listed, 65% are singletons. The sequence was obtained from a female donor with metastatic renal cell carcinoma. This sequence joins TRBV7-2 and TRBJ2-3; the match to TRBD2 covers 12 bases. The sample here was gut tissue, taken from a patient treated with anti-PD-1 therapy. The CDR3 DNA reads TGTGCCAGCAGTAAACTAGCGGGGGGAACAGATACGCAGTATTTT. It codes for CASSKLAGGTDTQYF.